Below are 25 T cell receptor beta chains sequenced from a single sample in a study of post-analysis software for immune sequencing data. No antigens are known for them. TCR beta cDNA libraries included unique molecular identifiers. From the PCR reads, TCRdb called clonotypes with MiXCR, one entry per CDR3 protein. This table has about 500,000 distinct CDR3 sequences, 45% appearing once. Study-wide points: TRBV5-6, TRBV5-1 and TRBV20-1 belonged to a set of roughly 5 TRBV segments that were more frequent in patients than controls.

The source material was blood. The origin of the receptors is a girl between 5 and 17 years old with multiple sclerosis.

This chain uses TRBV7-2 with TRBJ2-5; 10 nucleotides agree with TRBD2. The J segment lost 5 bases and the V segment lost 3 bases, leaving 9 bases of the junction unmatched. This CDR3 comprises 16 residues. CDR1 is SGHTA and CDR2 is FQGNSA in the germline V gene. The CDR3 spells CASSLAPGLALETQYF. Written as DNA, the CDR3 is TGTGCCAGCAGCTTGGCGCCGGGACTAGCGCTGGAGACCCAGTACTTC. Filled out from reference TRBV7-2 and TRBJ2-5, the complete variable domain reads GAGVSQSPSNKVTEKGKDVELRCDPISGHTALYWYRQSLGQGLEFLIYFQGNSAPDKSGLPSDRFSAERTGGSVSTLTIQRTQQEDSAVYLCASSLAPGLALETQYFGPGTRLLVL.

Only a few counts were recorded for this clonotype. V is TRBV3-1 and J is TRBJ2-1; 7 bases agree with TRBD2. Germline V gives CDR1 LGHDT, CDR2 YNNKEL (reference sequence). The CDR3 consists of 13 residues. V lost 1 base and J lost 6; bases outside the gene matches: 0. Written as DNA, the CDR3 is TGTGCCAGCAGCCAAGTAGCGGGCAATGAGCAGTTCTTC. It encodes CASSQVAGNEQFF.

The chain links TRBV4-1 to TRBJ2-3; D is unresolved. This CDR3 spans 15 amino acids. CDR1 and CDR2 from the germline V gene are MGHRA and YSYEKL. Trimming stripped 4 bases from V and 0 bases from J, with 11 bases between. For the CDR3, the DNA is TGCGCCAGCAGCCGGGGTCATACTAGCACAGATACGCAGTATTTT. Translation gives CASSRGHTSTDTQYF.

This clonotype has more than one count but fewer than ten. The CDR3 DNA reads as TGTGCCAGCAGCCCATCTAGTCTCCAAGAGACCCAGTACTTC. Amino acids: CASSPSSLQETQYF. The chain links TRBV7-3 to TRBJ2-5; unclear D gene. With 5 bases removed from V and 1 base from J, the gap between germline ends came to 11 bases. The germline V gene has CDR1 SGHTA and CDR2 FQGTGA. The CDR3 extends over 14 amino acids.

The chain is built from TRBV20-1 and TRBJ1-2; D might be TRBD1 (6 bases). V was pared by 6 bases and J by 4 bases, with 15 bases between. In germline, CDR1 is DFQATT, CDR2 SNEGSKA (reference sequence). The CDR3 sequence is 13 residues long. The CDR3 reads CSAQTGDIYGYTF. DNA for the CDR3: TGCAGTGCGCAGACAGGAGATATCTATGGCTACACCTTC.

This clonotype was observed a few times. The chain uses TRBV7-6 and TRBJ2-7; 12 bases are shared with TRBD2. The V and J ends lost 5 bases and 0 bases, in that order; junction bases with no gene match: 17. Germline CDR1 SGHVS, CDR2 FNYEAQ. The CDR3 length is 20 residues. CDR3 DNA: TGTGCCAGCAGCGGAAAACCGTGGACTAGCGGGGTAATAAGCTCCTACGAGCAGTACTTC. Translation: CASSGKPWTSGVISSYEQYF. Full variable domain (missing parts from reference TRBV7-6 and TRBJ2-7): GAGVSQSPRYKVTKRGQDVALRCDPISGHVSLYWYRQALGQGPEFLTYFNYEAQQDKSGLPNDRFSAERPEGSISTLTIQRTEQRDSAMYRCASSGKPWTSGVISSYEQYFGPGTRLTVT.

Concerning this clonotype: A much larger clone differs from this one at a single base, so this may be a read error. This sequence joins TRBV3-1 and TRBJ1-4; no definite D call. Germline V gives CDR1 LGHDT, CDR2 YNNKEL (reference sequence). The length of the CDR3 is 14 residues. CDR3 in DNA: TGTGCCGGCAGCCAGGATGCAACTAATGAAAAACTGTTTTTT. This translates into CAGSQDATNEKLFF.

The genes are TRBV6-1 and TRBJ1-1, with 7 bases matching TRBD1. The J segment lost 5 bases and the V segment lost 7 bases, leaving 7 bases of the junction unmatched. The CDR3 covers 13 residues. Germline CDR1 reads MNHNS; CDR2 reads SASEGT. CDR3 in DNA: TGTGCCAGCAATTACAGGGGTTTGACTGAAGCTTTCTTT. It is translated as CASNYRGLTEAFF.

The V and J genes are TRBV7-8 and TRBJ2-1, with 7 nucleotides matching TRBD2. The germline V gene has CDR1 SGHVS and CDR2 FQNEAQ. The V gene end was trimmed by 3 bases and the J gene end by 0 bases; junction bases not matched to a gene: 8. The length of the CDR3 is 17 residues. The CDR3 DNA reads TGTGCCAGCAGCTTGTCTGGGAGGGCGAGCTCCTACAATGAGCAGTTCTTC. Its protein product is CASSLSGRASSYNEQFF. Supplemented by reference TRBV7-8 and TRBJ2-1, the full variable domain reads GAGVSQSPRYKVAKRGQDVALRCDPISGHVSLFWYQQALGQGPEFLTYFQNEAQLDKSGLPSDRFFAERPEGSVSTLKIQRTQQEDSAVYLCASSLSGRASSYNEQFFGPGTRLTVL.

The V call is TRBV7-6, the J call TRBJ1-1, with 7 bases that match TRBD1. In germline, CDR1 is SGHVS, CDR2 FNYEAQ. The CDR3 has 18 amino acids. The V gene end was trimmed by 5 bases and the J gene end by 0 bases; junction bases not matched to a gene: 15. In nucleotides, the CDR3 is TGTGCCAGCAGCCCGTCAACGAGAAGGGGGCGCCTGAACACTGAAGCTTTCTTT. This codes for CASSPSTRRGRLNTEAFF.

The V call is TRBV7-3, the J call TRBJ2-5; D is possibly TRBD2 (6 bases). The length of the CDR3 is 15 residues. V gave up 5 bases and J gave up 5 bases, with 18 bases separating them. Germline V gives CDR1 SGHTA, CDR2 FQGTGA. The CDR3 coding sequence is TGTGCCAGCAGCCCCGGGACTCATCCAGGGGAGACCCAGTACTTC. As protein: CASSPGTHPGETQYF.

This clonotype appeared a few times. The chain joins TRBV20-1 to TRBJ2-1, with a weak D call TRBD2 (6 bases). The CDR3 length is 13 residues. CDR1 and CDR2 from the germline V gene are DFQATT and SNEGSKA (reference sequence). Trimming removed 3 bases from V and 5 bases from J, with 11 bases in between. CDR3: CSARASANNEQFF. The CDR3 DNA reads as TGCAGTGCTAGGGCTAGCGCTAACAATGAGCAGTTCTTC.

This sequence joins TRBV10-3 and TRBJ2-3, with TRBD2 identical over 14 bases. V shed 8 bases, J shed 4 bases, and the junction held 8 bases outside the gene matches. The CDR3 is made up of 16 amino acids. In germline, CDR1 is ENHRY, CDR2 SYGVKD. CDR3 bases: TGTGCCATCCGAGACGGGACTAGCGGGAGTTCAGATACGCAGTATTTT. Its protein product is CAIRDGTSGSSDTQYF.

V gene TRBV5-1 combines with J gene TRBJ1-5, with TRBD1 matching 7 bases. The V and J ends lost 4 bases and 4 bases, in that order; junction bases with no gene match: 5. CDR3 length equals 14 residues. Germline CDR1 SGHRS, CDR2 YFSETQ. The CDR3 region is CASSPQGTNQPQHF. The CDR3 region has the DNA TGCGCCAGCAGCCCACAGGGGACGAATCAGCCCCAGCATTTT. Filled out from reference TRBV5-1 and TRBJ1-5, the complete variable domain reads KAGVTQTPRYLIKTRGQQVTLSCSPISGHRSVSWYQQTPGQGLQFLFEYFSETQRNKGNFPGRFSGRQFSNSRSEMNVSTLELGDSALYLCASSPQGTNQPQHFGDGTRLSIL.

This clonotype was seen more than once but under ten times. CDR3 DNA: TGCAGCGTCGCTTTAGCGGGAGGAAGGAATGGGGACGAGCAGTACTTC. Translated: CSVALAGGRNGDEQYF. The chain uses TRBV29-1 and TRBJ2-7; 10 bases are shared with TRBD2. The V gene end was trimmed by 6 bases and the J gene end by 5 bases; junction bases not matched to a gene: 16. This CDR3 has 16 amino acids. The germline CDR1 and CDR2 sequences are SQVTM and ANQGSEA.

This clonotype was seen more than once but under ten times. This chain joins TRBV7-9 and TRBJ2-7; 9 bases map to TRBD1. The CDR3 length is 16 residues. The V segment lost 5 bases and the J segment 4 bases; nucleotides outside the gene matches: 12. Per the germline V gene, CDR1 is SEHNR and CDR2 is FQNEAQ (reference sequence). CDR3 sequence: CASSDRTGTGNYEQYF. CDR3 nucleotides: TGTGCCAGCAGCGACCGAACCGGGACAGGGAATTACGAGCAGTACTTC.

This rearrangement joins TRBV4-3 to TRBJ1-3; 7 nucleotides agree with TRBD1. V trimming: 0 bases; J trimming: 0 bases; junction bases outside the gene matches: 5. CDR1 is LGHNA, CDR2 YSLEER, per germline. The CDR3 covers 17 residues. The chain's CDR3 is CASSQDLGQFSGNTIYF. CDR3 coding DNA: TGCGCCAGCAGCCAAGATTTGGGACAGTTCTCTGGAAACACCATATATTTT.

The gene calls are TRBV29-1 and TRBJ2-1, with D perhaps given as TRBD1 or TRBD2 (5 bases each). Germline lookup yields CDR1 SQVTM and CDR2 ANQGSEA. This CDR3 has 14 amino acids. V was trimmed by 4 bases and J by 2 bases, leaving 12 bases between them. The CDR3 is CSVARDGPYNEQFF. The CDR3 nucleotides read TGCAGCGTTGCCCGGGACGGGCCCTACAATGAGCAGTTCTTC.

The gene calls are TRBV10-3 and TRBJ2-1; 7 bases agree with TRBD2. TRBJ2-7 explains the end of the DNA better; the J call may be wrong. Per germline, CDR1 ENHRY and CDR2 SYGVKD. This CDR3 spans 18 amino acids. The CDR3 region has the DNA TGTGCCATCAGTGAAAAGCGGGGCGAGACTAGCAGATACAATGAGCAGTACTTC. The encoded protein is CAISEKRGETSRYNEQYF.

The CDR3 nucleotides read TGTGCCAGCAGGGCCGGGACAGGGGGGAATGAAAAACTGTTTTTT. Translation: CASRAGTGGNEKLFF. V is TRBV6-1 and J is TRBJ1-4, with 11 bases fitting TRBD1. J lost 5 bases, V lost 6 bases, and 5 bases had no gene match. Looked up from germline, CDR1 is MNHNS and CDR2 is SASEGT. This CDR3 spans 15 amino acids.

Comments on this clonotype: The junction shows a germline mismatch at one end, possibly a read error. V and J are TRBV15 and TRBJ2-7; D is possibly TRBD2 (5 bases). The CDR3 is 14 residues long. Germline V gene sequence: CDR1 LNHNV, CDR2 YYDKDF (reference sequence). In nucleotides, the CDR3 is TGCGCCACCAGCAGAGGGCCAGAACCCTACGAGCAGTACTTC. Amino acids: CATSRGPEPYEQYF.

This chain joins TRBV4-1 and TRBJ2-3, with D perhaps TRBD1 (6 bases). Germline V gene sequence: CDR1 MGHRA, CDR2 YSYEKL. The CDR3 spans 17 residues. The V end lost 1 base, the J end lost 0 bases, and 14 bases lay between the germline ends. This CDR3 is CASSQVLQGFSTDTQYF. CDR3 sequence (DNA): TGCGCCAGCAGCCAAGTTCTTCAGGGGTTTAGCACAGATACGCAGTATTTT.

This chain links TRBV6-1 with TRBJ1-2; no clear D gene. This CDR3 is built from 14 residues. The V end lost 8 bases, the J end lost 0 bases, and 13 bases lay between the germline ends. Per the germline V gene, CDR1 is MNHNS and CDR2 is SASEGT. The CDR3 DNA follows: TGTGCCAGCGGACTTCTTACAGCTAACTATGGCTACACCTTC. Translation gives CASGLLTANYGYTF.

This chain uses TRBV4-3 with TRBJ1-2, with D hard to call. The germline CDR1 and CDR2 sequences are LGHNA and YSLEER. Trimming removed 5 bases at V and 6 bases at J, with 10 bases between. The CDR3 is 12 amino acids. Written as DNA, the CDR3 is TGCGCCAGCAGCAACCGGGAGGATGGCTACACCTTC. Protein product: CASSNREDGYTF.

This clonotype has at least ten counts. This chain uses TRBV20-1 with TRBJ2-1; D is unresolved. This CDR3 spans 13 amino acids. V dropped 1 base and J dropped 5 bases, with 9 bases sitting between them. Germline CDR1 is DFQATT and CDR2 is SNEGSKA (reference sequence). In DNA, the CDR3 is TGCAGTGCTAGAGTGTACTACAACAATGAGCAGTTCTTC. Its translation is CSARVYYNNEQFF.